The 7 T cell receptor beta chains reported below all come from one sample, sequenced in a study of CD4 T cells in relation to SARS-CoV-2 and coronaviruses (dated by TCRdb to 2020 to 2023). Libraries were constructed by the immunoSEQ multiplex PCR assay. In its TCRdb copy, this immuneACCESS table keeps in-frame sequences only and misses some clones. Where compared with another copy, unresolved V genes explain less than half of these, and the others have no known cause. Recorded for this sample are tens of thousands of clones; around 90% of them occurred a single time. Jointly, the top ten make up about 0.36% of the sample. Sequencing was done on a sample of naive CD4+ T cells from PBMCs. This sample's cell subset or site label indicates: naive CD4+ T cells isolated by negative enrichment. The receptors here all came from an adult with COVID-19.

V and J are TRBV5-1 and TRBJ2-7; D not certain. The V end was cut by 4 bases, the J end by 2 bases, with 22 bases between. CDR1 and CDR2 (germline): SGHRS, YFSETQ. The CDR3 runs to 17 residues. The CDR3 DNA sequence: TGCGCCAGCAGCGTGGAGACCATTGGCAGGTGGGCCTACGAGCAGTACTTC. As protein: CASSVETIGRWAYEQYF.

This clone was seen a handful of times. The genes are TRBV7-9 and TRBJ1-6; D is unresolved. Per germline, CDR1 SEHNR and CDR2 FQNEAQ (reference sequence). V lost 8 bases and J 13 bases, leaving 12 bases between the germline ends. The CDR3 spans 11 residues. The CDR3, as DNA: TGTGCCAGCGAATCGGACGGGCCCCTCCACTTT. Its translation is CASESDGPLHF.

The gene calls are TRBV5-1 and TRBJ2-7; perhaps TRBD2 as D (6 bases). V was cut by 0 bases and J by 3 bases, with 28 bases left in between. The CDR3 is 20 amino acids. Germline lookup yields CDR1 SGHRS and CDR2 YFSETQ. The CDR3 sequence: CASSLVTVVGRRSINYEQYF. DNA of the CDR3: TGCGCCAGCAGCTTGGTAACAGTTGTCGGGAGAAGATCCATTAACTACGAGCAGTACTTC.

The chain joins TRBV5-1 to TRBJ2-5; D remains unclear. With 1 base removed from V and 1 base from J, the gap between germline ends came to 23 bases. CDR1 is SGHRS, CDR2 YFSETQ, per germline. The CDR3 has 19 amino acids. The CDR3 here is CASSLLRSPRTKTQETQYF. CDR3 in DNA: TGCGCCAGCAGCTTGCTAAGATCCCCGAGGACCAAAACCCAAGAGACCCAGTACTTC.

The chain has TRBV28 and TRBJ2-4, with 9 positions matching TRBD2. Germline-derived CDR1 and CDR2 are MDHEN and SYDVKM. V shed 8 bases and J 9 bases; nucleotides not matched to a gene: 8. The CDR3 spans 13 residues. The DNA for the CDR3 is TGTGCCAGCTCGCGGGGGGGACGGTTCATTCAGTACTTC. Its translation is CASSRGGRFIQYF.

The gene calls are TRBV10-3 and TRBJ2-5; the D gene is possibly TRBD2 (5 bases). CDR3 size: 14 residues. Germline CDR1 is ENHRY and CDR2 is SYGVKD. Trimming removed 2 bases from V and 5 bases from J, with 12 bases in between. In nucleotides, the CDR3 is TGTGCCATCAGTGAGAACCCGACGGGGGAGACCCAGTACTTC. Its protein product is CAISENPTGETQYF.

This clone was seen once. The chain couples TRBV7-2 to TRBJ2-1; D perhaps matches TRBD2 (5 bases). CDR3 length: 15 amino acids. Looked up from germline, CDR1 is SGHTA and CDR2 is FQGNSA. Trimming left V 3 bases short and J 5 bases short, with 14 bases between. The CDR3 DNA reads as TGTGCCAGCAGCTTGGGGTCTAGCAGACACAATGAGCAGTTCTTC. Its translation is CASSLGSSRHNEQFF.